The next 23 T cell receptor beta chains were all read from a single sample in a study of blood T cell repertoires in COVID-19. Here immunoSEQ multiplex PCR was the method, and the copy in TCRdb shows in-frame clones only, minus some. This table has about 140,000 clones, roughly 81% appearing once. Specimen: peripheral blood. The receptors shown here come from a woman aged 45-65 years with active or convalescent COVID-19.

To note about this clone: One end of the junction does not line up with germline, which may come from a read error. CDR3 nucleotide sequence: TGTGCCAGCAGCTTAGGAGGACAAAACATTGAAGCTTTCTTT. Amino acids: CASSLGGQNIEAFF. The chain links TRBV7-2 to TRBJ1-1, with D possibly being TRBD1 (5 bases). CDR1 and CDR2 from the germline V gene are SGHTA and FQGNSA. CDR3 length equals 14 residues.

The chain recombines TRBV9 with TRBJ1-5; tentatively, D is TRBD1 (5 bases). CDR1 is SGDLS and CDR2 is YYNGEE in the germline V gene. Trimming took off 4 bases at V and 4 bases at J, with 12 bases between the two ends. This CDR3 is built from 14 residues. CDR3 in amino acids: CASSPNTGNQPQHF. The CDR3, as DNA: TGTGCCAGCAGCCCAAATACAGGTAATCAGCCCCAGCATTTT.

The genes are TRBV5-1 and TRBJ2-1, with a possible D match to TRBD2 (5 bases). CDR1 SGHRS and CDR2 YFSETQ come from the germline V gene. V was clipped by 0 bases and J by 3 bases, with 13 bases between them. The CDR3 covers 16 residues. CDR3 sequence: CASSLVVGEVYNEQFF. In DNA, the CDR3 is TGCGCCAGCAGCTTGGTGGTGGGAGAAGTCTACAATGAGCAGTTCTTC.

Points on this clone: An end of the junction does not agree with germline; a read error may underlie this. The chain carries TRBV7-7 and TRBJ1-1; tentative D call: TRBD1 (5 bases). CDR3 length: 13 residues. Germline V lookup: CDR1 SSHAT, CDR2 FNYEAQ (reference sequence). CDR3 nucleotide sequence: TGTGCTAGCAGCCCAGGGTACGGCACTGAAGCTTTCTTT. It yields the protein CASSPGYGTEAFF.

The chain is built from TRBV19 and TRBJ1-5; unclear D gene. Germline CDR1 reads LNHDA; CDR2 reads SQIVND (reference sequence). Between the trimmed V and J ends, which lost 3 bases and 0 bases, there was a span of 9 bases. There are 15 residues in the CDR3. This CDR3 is CASSIRAGSNQPQHF. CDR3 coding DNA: TGTGCCAGTAGTATCCGGGCGGGTAGCAATCAGCCCCAGCATTTT.

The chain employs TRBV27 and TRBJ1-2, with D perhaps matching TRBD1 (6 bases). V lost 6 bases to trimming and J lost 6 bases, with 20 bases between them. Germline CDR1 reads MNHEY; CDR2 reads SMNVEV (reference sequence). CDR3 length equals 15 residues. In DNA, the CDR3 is TGTGCCAGCAGGGAGACACAACTCAAGGGGGATGGCTACACCTTC. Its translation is CASRETQLKGDGYTF.

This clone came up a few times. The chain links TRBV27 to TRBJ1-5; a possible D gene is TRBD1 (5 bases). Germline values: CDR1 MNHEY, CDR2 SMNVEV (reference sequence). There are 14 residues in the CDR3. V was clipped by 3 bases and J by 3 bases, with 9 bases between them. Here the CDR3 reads CASSLGGYNQPQHF. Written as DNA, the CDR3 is TGTGCCAGCAGTTTGGGGGGGTACAATCAGCCCCAGCATTTT.

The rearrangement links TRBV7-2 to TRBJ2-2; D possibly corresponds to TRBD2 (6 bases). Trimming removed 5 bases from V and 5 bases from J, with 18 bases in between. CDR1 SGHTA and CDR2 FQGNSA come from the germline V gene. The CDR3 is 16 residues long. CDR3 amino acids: CASSPRGMVQTGELFF. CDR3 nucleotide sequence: TGTGCCAGCAGCCCCCGGGGGATGGTTCAGACCGGGGAGCTGTTTTTT. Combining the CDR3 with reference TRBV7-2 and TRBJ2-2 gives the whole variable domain GAGVSQSPSNKVTEKGKDVELRCDPISGHTALYWYRQSLGQGLEFLIYFQGNSAPDKSGLPSDRFSAERTGGSVSTLTIQRTQQEDSAVYLCASSPRGMVQTGELFFGEGSRLTVL.

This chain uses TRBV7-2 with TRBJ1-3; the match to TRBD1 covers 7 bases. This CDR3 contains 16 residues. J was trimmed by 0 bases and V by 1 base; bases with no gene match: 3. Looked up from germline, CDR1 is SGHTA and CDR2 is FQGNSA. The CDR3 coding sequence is TGTGCCAGCAGCTTAGGAGGGGGCAACTCTGGAAACACCATATATTTT. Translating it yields CASSLGGGNSGNTIYF.

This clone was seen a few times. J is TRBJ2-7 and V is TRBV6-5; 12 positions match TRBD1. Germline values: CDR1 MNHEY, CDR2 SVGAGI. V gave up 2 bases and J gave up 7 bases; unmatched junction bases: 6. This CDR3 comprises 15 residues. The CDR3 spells CASSYLGQGAWEQYF. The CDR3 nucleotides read TGTGCCAGCAGTTACCTGGGACAGGGGGCTTGGGAGCAGTACTTC.

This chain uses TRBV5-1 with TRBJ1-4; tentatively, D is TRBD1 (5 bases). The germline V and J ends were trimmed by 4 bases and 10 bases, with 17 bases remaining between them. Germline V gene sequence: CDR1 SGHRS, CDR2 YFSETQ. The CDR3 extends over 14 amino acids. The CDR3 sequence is CASSVEFRVGKLFF. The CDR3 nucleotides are TGCGCCAGCAGCGTCGAATTCAGGGTAGGAAAACTGTTTTTT.

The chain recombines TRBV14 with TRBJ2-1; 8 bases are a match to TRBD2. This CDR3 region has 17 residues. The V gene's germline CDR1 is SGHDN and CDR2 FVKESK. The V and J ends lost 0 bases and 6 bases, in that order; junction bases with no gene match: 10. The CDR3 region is CASSQDYTGGIINEQFF. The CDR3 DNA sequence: TGTGCCAGCAGCCAAGATTATACGGGAGGGATAATCAATGAGCAGTTCTTC. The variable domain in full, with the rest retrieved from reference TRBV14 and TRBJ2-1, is EAGVTQFPSHSVIEKGQTVTLRCDPISGHDNLYWYRRVMGKEIKFLLHFVKESKQDESGMPNNRFLAERTGGTYSTLKVQPAELEDSGVYFCASSQDYTGGIINEQFFGPGTRLTVL.

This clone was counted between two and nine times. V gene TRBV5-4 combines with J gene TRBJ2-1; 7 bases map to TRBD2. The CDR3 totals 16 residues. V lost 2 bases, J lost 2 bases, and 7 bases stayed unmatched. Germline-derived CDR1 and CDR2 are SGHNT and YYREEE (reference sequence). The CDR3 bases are TGTGCCAGCAGCTTTGGCGGACTAGGCCCCTACAATGAGCAGTTCTTC. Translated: CASSFGGLGPYNEQFF.

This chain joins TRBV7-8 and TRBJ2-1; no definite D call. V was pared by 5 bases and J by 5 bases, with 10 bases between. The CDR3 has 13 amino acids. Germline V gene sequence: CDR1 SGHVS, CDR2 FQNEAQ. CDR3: CASSRTTNNEQFF. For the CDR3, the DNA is TGTGCCAGCAGCCGTACTACTAACAATGAGCAGTTCTTC. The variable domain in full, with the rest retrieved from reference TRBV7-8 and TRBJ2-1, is GAGVSQSPRYKVAKRGQDVALRCDPISGHVSLFWYQQALGQGPEFLTYFQNEAQLDKSGLPSDRFFAERPEGSVSTLKIQRTQQEDSAVYLCASSRTTNNEQFFGPGTRLTVL.

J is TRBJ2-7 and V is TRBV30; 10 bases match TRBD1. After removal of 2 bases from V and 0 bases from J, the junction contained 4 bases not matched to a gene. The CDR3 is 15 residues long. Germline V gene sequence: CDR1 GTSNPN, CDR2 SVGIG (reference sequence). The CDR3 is CAWSPGQGYSYEQYF. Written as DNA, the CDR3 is TGTGCCTGGAGTCCGGGACAGGGGTACTCCTACGAGCAGTACTTC.

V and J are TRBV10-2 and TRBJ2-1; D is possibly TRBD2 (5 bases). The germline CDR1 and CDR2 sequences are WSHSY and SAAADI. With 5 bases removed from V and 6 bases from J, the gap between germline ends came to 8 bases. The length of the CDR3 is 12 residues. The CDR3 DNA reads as TGCGCCAGCAGTCCCAGCGGCAATGAGCAGTTCTTC. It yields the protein CASSPSGNEQFF.

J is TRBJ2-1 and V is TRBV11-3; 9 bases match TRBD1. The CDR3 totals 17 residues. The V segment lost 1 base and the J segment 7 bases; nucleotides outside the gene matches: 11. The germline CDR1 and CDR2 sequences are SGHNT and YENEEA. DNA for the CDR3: TGTGCCAGCAGCTTAGTAGGGGGACAGGGTATTCAGAATGAGCAGTTCTTC. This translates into CASSLVGGQGIQNEQFF.

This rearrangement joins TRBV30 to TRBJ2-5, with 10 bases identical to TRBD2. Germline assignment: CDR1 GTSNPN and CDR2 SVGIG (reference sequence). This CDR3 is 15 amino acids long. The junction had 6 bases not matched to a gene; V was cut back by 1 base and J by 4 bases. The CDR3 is CAWSGASGRRETQYF. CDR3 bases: TGTGCCTGGAGTGGAGCTAGCGGGAGACGAGAGACCCAGTACTTC.

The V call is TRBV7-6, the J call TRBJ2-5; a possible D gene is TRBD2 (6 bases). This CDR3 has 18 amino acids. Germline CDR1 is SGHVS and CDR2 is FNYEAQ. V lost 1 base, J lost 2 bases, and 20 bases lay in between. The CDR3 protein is CASSLEPSSGLYQETQYF. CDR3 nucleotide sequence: TGTGCCAGCAGCTTAGAACCCTCCTCGGGACTGTATCAAGAGACCCAGTACTTC.

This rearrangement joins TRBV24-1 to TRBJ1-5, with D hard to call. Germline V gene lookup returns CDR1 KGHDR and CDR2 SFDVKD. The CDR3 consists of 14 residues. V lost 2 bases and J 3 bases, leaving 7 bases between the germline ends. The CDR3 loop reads CATSDSRVNQPQHF. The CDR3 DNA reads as TGTGCCACCAGTGATTCCCGAGTCAATCAGCCCCAGCATTTT.

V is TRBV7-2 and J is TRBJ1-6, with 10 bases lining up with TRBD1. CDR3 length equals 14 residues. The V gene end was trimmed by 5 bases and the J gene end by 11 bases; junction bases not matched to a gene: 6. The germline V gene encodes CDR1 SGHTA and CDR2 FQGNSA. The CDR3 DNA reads TGTGCCAGCAGCCTGGGACAGGGGCCGACACCCCTCCACTTT. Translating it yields CASSLGQGPTPLHF.

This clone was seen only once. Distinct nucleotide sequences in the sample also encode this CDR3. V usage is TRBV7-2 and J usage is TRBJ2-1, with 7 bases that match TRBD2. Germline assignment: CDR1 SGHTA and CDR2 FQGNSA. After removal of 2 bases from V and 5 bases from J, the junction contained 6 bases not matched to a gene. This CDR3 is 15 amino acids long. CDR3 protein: CASSLRVAGDNEQFF. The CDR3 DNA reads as TGTGCCAGCAGCTTAAGAGTAGCGGGTGACAATGAGCAGTTCTTC.

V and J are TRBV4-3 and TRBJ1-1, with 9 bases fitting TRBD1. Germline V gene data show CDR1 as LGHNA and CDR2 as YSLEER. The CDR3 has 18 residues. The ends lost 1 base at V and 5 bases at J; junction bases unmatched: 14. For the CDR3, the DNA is TGCGCCAGCAGCCAAGCGCGATTGGACAGGGGAGTGGGGACTGAAGCTTTCTTT. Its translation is CASSQARLDRGVGTEAFF.